This TCR beta chain was found in a study of T cells in women clearing cervical HPV infection. Average input was about 1.2 ug genomic DNA for immunoSEQ TCR beta CDR3 amplification. Using immunoSEQ multiplex PCR, the repertoire was profiled, and TCRdb retains in-frame clones only, with some absent. This table lists tens of thousands of clones. All donors had a single incident cervical HPV16 infection, not prevalent. Findings of the study overall: CIN3+ cases had significantly higher TCR repertoire richness than controls, but evenness did not differ. Controls had more TRBV6-7 (around 0.15%) than cases (about 0.11%).

Comments on this clone: Its cognate antigen is unknown. The read ends 3 residues before the CDR3 terminus; that terminus is restored from the germline J gene.

Per germline, CDR1 MGHDK and CDR2 SYGVNS. CDR3 length: 17 amino acids. V lost 1 base and J lost 2, with 16 bases in between. The receptor was derived from a woman aged 18 to 69 with a cervical HPV16 infection that either progressed to CIN3+ or cleared (not recorded which). Sequencing input: blood buffy coat. This rearrangement joins TRBV25-1 to TRBJ2-3, with D possibly TRBD2 on 6 matching bases. Partial CDR3 DNA: TGTGCCAGCAGTGAATTAACTGCGGGGAGACCCACAGATACG. It yields the protein CASSELTAGRPTDT. The whole CDR3 is CASSELTAGRPTDTQYF.